This T cell receptor beta chain was profiled in a study of blood T cell repertoires in COVID-19. Study in general: Acute and convalescent COVID-19 specimens originated in the United States, Italy and Spain. T cells, B-cell-depleted T cells, or PBMCs provided the cDNA or gDNA that served as material.

The CDR3 spans 17 residues. Measured with immunoSEQ multiplex PCR; TCRdb has only the in-frame clones, and not every one. The table records around 94,000 clones, roughly 92% of them present only once. Seattle participants joined during active infection and were tracked over time. The gene calls are TRBV21-1 and TRBJ1-2; the table's D call TRBD1 went unverified against the DNA. TRBV21-1 is reported as a pseudogene. The specimen was peripheral blood. This TCR was sampled from a woman aged 50 to 60 with COVID-19, enrolled during active disease. This chain's CDR3 is CASSKFHGDRANYGYTF. The CDR3 DNA reads as TGTGCCAGCAGCAAATTTCATGGGGACAGAGCTAACTATGGCTACACCTTC.